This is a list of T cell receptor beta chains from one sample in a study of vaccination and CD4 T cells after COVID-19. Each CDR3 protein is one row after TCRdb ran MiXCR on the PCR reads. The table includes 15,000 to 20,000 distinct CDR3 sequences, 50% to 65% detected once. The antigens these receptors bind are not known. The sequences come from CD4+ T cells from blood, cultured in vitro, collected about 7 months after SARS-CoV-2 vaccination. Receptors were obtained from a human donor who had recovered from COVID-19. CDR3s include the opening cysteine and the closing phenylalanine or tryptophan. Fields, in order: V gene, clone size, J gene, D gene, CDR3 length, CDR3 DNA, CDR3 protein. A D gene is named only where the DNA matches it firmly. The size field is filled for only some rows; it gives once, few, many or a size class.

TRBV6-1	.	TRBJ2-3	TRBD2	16	TGTGCCAGCAGGGCCAGTGGCCTAGCGGGGGGAGATACGCAGTATTTT	CASRASGLAGGDTQYF
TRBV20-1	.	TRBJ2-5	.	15	TGCAGTGCCCCAATCGGGCACAGGGTGCAGGAGACCCAGTACTTC	CSAPIGHRVQETQYF
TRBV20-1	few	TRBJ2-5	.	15	TGCAGTGCCGGGTCGATGTCCGCTGGGGGAGAGACCCAGTACTTC	CSAGSMSAGGETQYF
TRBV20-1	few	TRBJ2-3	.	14	TGCAGTGCCGCGGACTTACGGACCGCAGATACGCAGTATTTT	CSAADLRTADTQYF
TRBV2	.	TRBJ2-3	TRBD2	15	TGTGCCAGCAGTGAATGGGGACTAGGGGGGGATACGCAGTATTTT	CASSEWGLGGDTQYF
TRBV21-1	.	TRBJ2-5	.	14	TGTGCCAGCAGCAAAGGGGGGCTCTGGGAGACCCAGTACTTC	CASSKGGLWETQYF
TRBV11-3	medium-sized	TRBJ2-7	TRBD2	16	TGTGCCAGCAGCAACAGACTAGCGGGAGGGAAAATCGAGCAGTACTTC	CASSNRLAGGKIEQYF
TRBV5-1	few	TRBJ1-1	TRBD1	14	TGCGCCAGCAGGATGGATACAGGGGACACTGAAGCTTTCTTT	CASRMDTGDTEAFF
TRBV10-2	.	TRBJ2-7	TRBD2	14	TGCGCCAGTTCTGAACTAGCGCCAACCTACGAGCAGTACTTC	CASSELAPTYEQYF
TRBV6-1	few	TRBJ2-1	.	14	TGTGCCAGCAGTACCTCTTGGGGGAGCGGTGAGCAGTTCTTC	CASSTSWGSGEQFF
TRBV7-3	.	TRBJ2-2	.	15	TGTGCCAGCAGCAAGGGGGGGCCGGGCACCGGGGAGCTGTTTTTT	CASSKGGPGTGELFF
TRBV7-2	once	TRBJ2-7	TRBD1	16	TGTGCCAGCAGCTTTTCCGGGACAGAGATCTTCGGGGAGCAGTACTTC	CASSFSGTEIFGEQYF
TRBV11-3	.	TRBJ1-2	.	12	TGTGCCAGCAGCTTAGAAGGCTATGGCTACACCTTC	CASSLEGYGYTF
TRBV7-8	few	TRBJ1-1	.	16	TGTGCCAGCAGCTTAGGATACGGCCGGGGAGGAACTGAAGCTTTCTTT	CASSLGYGRGGTEAFF
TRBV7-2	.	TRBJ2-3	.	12	TGTGCCAGCAGCCCGGGCTTAGATACGCAGTATTTT	CASSPGLDTQYF
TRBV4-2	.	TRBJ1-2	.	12	TGTGCCAGCAGCCAAGACGCGTATGGCTACACCTTC	CASSQDAYGYTF
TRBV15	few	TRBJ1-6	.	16	TGTGCCACCAGCAGAGATCGATGGGGACAACAATCACCCCTCCACTTT	CATSRDRWGQQSPLHF
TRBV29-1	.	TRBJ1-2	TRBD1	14	TGCAGCGTTGACCGGACAGGGGTTGGCTATGGCTACACCTTC	CSVDRTGVGYGYTF
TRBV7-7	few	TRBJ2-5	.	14	TGTGCTAGCAGCACCCAACCGGGGTCAGAGACCCAGTACTTC	CASSTQPGSETQYF
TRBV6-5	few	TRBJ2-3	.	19	TGTGCCAGCAGTTACTCGGATGGGTCATCGCAGCATAGCACAGATACGCAGTATTTT	CASSYSDGSSQHSTDTQYF
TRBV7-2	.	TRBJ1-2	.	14	TGTGCCAGCAGCTCTTCGGGACTCGACTATGGCTACACCTTC	CASSSSGLDYGYTF
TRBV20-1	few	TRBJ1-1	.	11	TGCAGTGCTAGAGATGTTAGGGAAGCTTTCTTT	CSARDVREAFF
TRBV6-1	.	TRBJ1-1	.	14	TGTGCCAGCAGCTCTCCCGGGGCCCTGAAGCCTACTTTCTTT	CASSSPGALKPTFF
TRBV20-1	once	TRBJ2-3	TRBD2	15	TGCAGTGCCTTAGCGGGATGGATTGGCTCGGATACGCAGTATTTT	CSALAGWIGSDTQYF
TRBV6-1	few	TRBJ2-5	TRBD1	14	TGTGCCAGCAGGGTTTCAGGGGGCGGAGGGACCCAGTACTTC	CASRVSGGGGTQYF
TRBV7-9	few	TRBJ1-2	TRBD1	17	TGTGCCAGCAGCTCCATTGGACAGGGGACTTGGAACTATGGCTACACCTTC	CASSSIGQGTWNYGYTF
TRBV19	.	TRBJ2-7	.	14	TGTGCCAGTAGTGGACGGGACACAACCTACGAGCAGTACTTC	CASSGRDTTYEQYF
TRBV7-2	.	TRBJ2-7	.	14	TGTGCCAGCAGCAGAGGACACTCCTCCTACGAGCAGTACTTC	CASSRGHSSYEQYF
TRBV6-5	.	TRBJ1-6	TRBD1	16	TGTGCCAGCAGTTCCCCGGGACAGGGGTTTCATTCACCCCTCCACTTT	CASSSPGQGFHSPLHF
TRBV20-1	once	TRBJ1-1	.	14	TGCAGTGCTCAGCCGGGACACTCGAACACTGAAGCTTTCTTT	CSAQPGHSNTEAFF
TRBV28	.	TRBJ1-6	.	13	TGTGCCAGCAGGGACAGTCTTAATTCACCCCTCCACTTT	CASRDSLNSPLHF
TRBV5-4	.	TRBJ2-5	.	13	TGTGCCAGCAGCTACACAGAGCAAGAGACCCAGTACTTC	CASSYTEQETQYF
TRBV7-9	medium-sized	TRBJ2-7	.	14	TGTGCCAGCAGCCTTAACATTCCAGGGGGGGAGCAGTACTTC	CASSLNIPGGEQYF
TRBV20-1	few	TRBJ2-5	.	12	TGCAGTGCTAGCCAAGGACAAGAGACCCAGTACTTC	CSASQGQETQYF
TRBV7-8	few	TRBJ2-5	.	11	TGTGCCAGCAGCGCGCGGGAGACCCAGTACTTC	CASSARETQYF
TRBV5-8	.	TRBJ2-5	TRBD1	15	TGTGCCAGCAGCTTGGGGACAGGGACGGAAGAGACCCAGTACTTC	CASSLGTGTEETQYF
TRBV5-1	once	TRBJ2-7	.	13	TGCGCCAGCAGCGTCAGGGTGAGCTACGAGCAGTACTTC	CASSVRVSYEQYF
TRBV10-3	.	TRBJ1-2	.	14	TGTGCCATCAAACGGGGGAATCGGGAAAATGGCTACACCTTC	CAIKRGNRENGYTF
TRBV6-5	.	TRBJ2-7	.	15	TGTGCCAGCAGTTCTCTGACCACCCACCGCTACGAGCAGTACTTC	CASSSLTTHRYEQYF
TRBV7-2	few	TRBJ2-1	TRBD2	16	TGTGCCAGCAGCTTAGTTGGCGGGAGAACCTACAATGAGCAGTTCTTC	CASSLVGGRTYNEQFF
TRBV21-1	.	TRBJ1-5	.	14	TGTGCCAGCAGCAAATGTGGGAACAATCAGCCCCAGCATTTT	CASSKCGNNQPQHF
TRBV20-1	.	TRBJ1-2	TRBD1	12	TGCAGTGCTGGGACAGCTAACTATGGCTGCACCTTC	CSAGTANYGCTF
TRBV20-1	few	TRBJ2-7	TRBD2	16	TGCAGTGCTTCTCCCTCTCTAGCGGGGCGGTCCTACGAGCAGTACTTC	CSASPSLAGRSYEQYF
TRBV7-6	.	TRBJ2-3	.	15	TGTGCCAGCAGCTCCACAGGGAGCAGCACAGATACGCAGTATTTT	CASSSTGSSTDTQYF
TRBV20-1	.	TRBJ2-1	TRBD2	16	TGCAGTGCTAGTTTGCCTAGCGGGAGGGCGGGGAATGAGCAGTTCTTC	CSASLPSGRAGNEQFF
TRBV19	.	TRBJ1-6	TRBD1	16	TGTGCCAGTAGTACCGGACAGGGGCCTTATAATTCACCCCTCCACTTT	CASSTGQGPYNSPLHF
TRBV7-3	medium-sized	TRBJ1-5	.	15	TGTGCCAGCAGCTTATCAGGGGTCAGCAATCAGCCCCAGCATTTT	CASSLSGVSNQPQHF
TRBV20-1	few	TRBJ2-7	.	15	TGCAGTGCTAGAGTAAAGCGGAGACACTTCTACGAGCAGTACTTC	CSARVKRRHFYEQYF
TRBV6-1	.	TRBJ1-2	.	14	TGTGCCAGCAGCAACACCTACTCTAACTATGGCTACACCTTC	CASSNTYSNYGYTF
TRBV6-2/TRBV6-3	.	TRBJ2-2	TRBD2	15	TGTGCCAGCAGTTCTCTAGCGGGAGTGGCCGGGGAGCTGTTTTTT	CASSSLAGVAGELFF